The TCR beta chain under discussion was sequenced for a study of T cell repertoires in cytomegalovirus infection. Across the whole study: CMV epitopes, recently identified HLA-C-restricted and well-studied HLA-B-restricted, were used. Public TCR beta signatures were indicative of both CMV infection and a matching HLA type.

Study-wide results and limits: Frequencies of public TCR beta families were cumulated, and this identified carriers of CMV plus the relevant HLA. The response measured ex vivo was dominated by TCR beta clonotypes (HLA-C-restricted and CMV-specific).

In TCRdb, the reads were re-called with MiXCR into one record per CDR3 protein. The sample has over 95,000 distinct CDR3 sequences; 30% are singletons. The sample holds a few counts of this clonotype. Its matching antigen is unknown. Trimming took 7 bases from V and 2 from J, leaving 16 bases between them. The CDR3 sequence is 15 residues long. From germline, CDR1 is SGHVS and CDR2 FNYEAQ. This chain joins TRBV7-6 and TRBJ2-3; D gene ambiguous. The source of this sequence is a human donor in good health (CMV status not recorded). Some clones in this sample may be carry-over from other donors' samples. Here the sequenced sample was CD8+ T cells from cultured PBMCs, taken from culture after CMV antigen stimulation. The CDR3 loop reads CASTRSIGFTDTQYF. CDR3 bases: TGTGCCAGCACCAGATCCATCGGCTTCACAGATACGCAGTATTTT.